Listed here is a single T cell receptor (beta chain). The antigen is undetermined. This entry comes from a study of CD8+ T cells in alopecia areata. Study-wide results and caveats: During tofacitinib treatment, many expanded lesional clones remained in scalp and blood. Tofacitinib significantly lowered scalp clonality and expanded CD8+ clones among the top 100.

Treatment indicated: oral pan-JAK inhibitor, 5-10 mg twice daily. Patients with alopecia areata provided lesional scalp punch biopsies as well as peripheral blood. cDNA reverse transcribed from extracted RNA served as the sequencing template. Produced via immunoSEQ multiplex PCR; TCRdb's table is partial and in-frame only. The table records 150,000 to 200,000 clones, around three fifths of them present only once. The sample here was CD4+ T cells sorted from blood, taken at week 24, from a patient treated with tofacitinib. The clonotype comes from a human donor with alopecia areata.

The CDR3 is CAISEEGSRYEQYF. As DNA, the CDR3 is TGTGCCATCAGTGAGGAGGGTTCCCGGTACGAGCAGTACTTC. The chain uses TRBV10-3 and TRBJ2-7, with D possibly matching TRBD2 (5 bases). The germline V gene has CDR1 ENHRY and CDR2 SYGVKD. With 2 bases removed from V and 4 bases from J, the gap between germline ends came to 12 bases. The CDR3 covers 14 residues.